The clone carrying this T cell receptor (beta chain) was found many times. Its antigen is undetermined. Graves' hyperthyroidism was deemed stable given no ophthalmopathy progression within 18 months. These data are taken from a study of T cells in Graves' hyperthyroidism and ophthalmopathy. Study-level findings and limits: Ophthalmopathy, as predicted by the model, came a median roughly 6.5 months after the prediction. Among clonotypes expanded in thyroid above 0.001, most were also found in blood.

Amplification of TCR beta CDR3 regions used RNA as the template. The study used the HTBI primer set for a first-round RT-PCR of the TCR CDR3. TCRdb re-called the multiplex PCR reads with MiXCR, one entry per CDR3 protein. Of hundreds of thousands of distinct CDR3 sequences in the sample, 14% were seen once. V was trimmed by 0 bases and J by 0 bases, leaving 12 bases between them. There are 17 residues in the CDR3. Germline-derived CDR1 and CDR2 are LGHNT and FRNRAP. This clonotype originated in a young woman with Graves' hyperthyroidism. This rearrangement joins TRBV12-5 to TRBJ2-1, with D unclear. The specimen was blood. CDR3 in amino acids: CASGLVLGQHSYNEQFF. The CDR3 nucleotides are TGTGCTAGTGGTTTGGTCCTCGGGCAGCACTCCTACAATGAGCAGTTCTTC.